The T cell receptor beta chain described here comes from a study of T cell responses to AZD1222 COVID-19 vaccine. Regarding the study as a whole: Distributed over spike, vaccine-associated CD4 TCRs predominated at 160-218 and 743-854. Rises in breadth and depth of Spike-specific TCRs came after two AZD1222 doses. The repertoires were collected only after the peak T cell response.

Using immunoSEQ multiplex PCR, the repertoire was profiled, and TCRdb retains in-frame clones only, with some absent. The repertoire has about 160,000 clones, about 88% of them found once; the top ten carry around 5.5%. Trimming removed 0 bases from V and 4 bases from J, with 10 bases in between. This CDR3 comprises 14 residues. From germline, CDR1 is SGHRS and CDR2 YFSETQ. For this clone: The antigen is not known. This sample also contains other DNA sequences that code for the same CDR3.

The chain has TRBV5-1 and TRBJ1-2; D is unresolved. This sequence originates from an adult in good health. The starting material was peripheral blood, obtained on day 0 of AZD1222 vaccination. This CDR3 is CASSLEPGSYGYTF. CDR3 in DNA: TGCGCCAGCAGCTTGGAGCCAGGTAGCTATGGCTACACCTTC.